The T cell receptor (beta chain) under discussion was sequenced for a study of blood T cell repertoires in COVID-19. Overall study: PBMCs, B-cell-depleted T cells, or T cells provided the cDNA or gDNA that made up the material.

The CDR3 sequence is 16 residues long. The germline V and J ends were trimmed by 4 bases and 8 bases, with 23 bases remaining between them. Germline CDR1 reads MNHEY; CDR2 reads SMNVEV (reference sequence). Authors' processing steps: Reference gene primer amplification gave estimated nucleated cell counts. The data were produced by immunoSEQ multiplex PCR, yet TCRdb's version contains in-frame clones alone and is incomplete. V, J and clone size are those of that table, while D and trimming were read from the DNA. This sample has roughly 90,000 clones; 85% occur once, and the top ten carry roughly 40%.

Sample: peripheral blood. The receptor was isolated from a man aged 80 or over with acute or convalescent COVID-19. The chain carries TRBV27 and TRBJ1-2, with a weak D call TRBD1 (6 bases). The CDR3 loop reads CASSSPQQGVIGGYTF. CDR3 bases: TGTGCCAGCAGTTCCCCCCAACAGGGAGTAATAGGGGGCTACACCTTC.